A single sample is the source of the 17 T cell receptor beta chains below, sequenced in a study of blood T cell repertoires in COVID-19. Assay: immunoSEQ multiplex PCR; the TCRdb copy retains only in-frame clones and omits some. The data show about 310,000 clones, around 87% seen once. The sequenced sample was peripheral blood. The receptors were gathered from a man in his sixties or seventies with acute or convalescent COVID-19.

This chain joins TRBV5-5 and TRBJ2-1; TRBD2 matches 7 bases. CDR3 size: 15 residues. V lost 0 bases and J lost 3; bases outside the gene matches: 3. Germline V gene data show CDR1 as SGHKS and CDR2 as YYEKEE (reference sequence). The CDR3: CASSLGLADYNEQFF. The CDR3 DNA reads as TGTGCCAGCAGCTTGGGGCTAGCGGACTACAATGAGCAGTTCTTC. Complete variable domain (other parts from reference TRBV5-5 and TRBJ2-1): DAGVTQSPTHLIKTRGQQVTLRCSPISGHKSVSWYQQVLGQGPQFIFQYYEKEERGRGNFPDRFSARQFPNYSSELNVNALLLGDSALYLCASSLGLADYNEQFFGPGTRLTVL.

The genes are TRBV3-1 (or the pseudogene TRBV3-2) and TRBJ2-1, with a possible D match to TRBD2 (6 bases). Germline CDR1 and CDR2: LGHDT and YNNKEL (reference sequence). CDR3 length: 16 residues. Trimming stripped 2 bases from V and 0 bases from J, with 11 bases between. The DNA of the CDR3 is TGTGCCAGCAGCCAAATTGGCGGGGTCTCCTACAATGAGCAGTTCTTC. This gives the protein CASSQIGGVSYNEQFF.

The chain uses TRBV11-2 and TRBJ2-1; TRBD2 might be the D (5 bases). V was pared by 5 bases and J by 14 bases, with 13 bases between. Germline loops: CDR1 SGHAT, CDR2 FQNNGV. This CDR3 is 11 amino acids long. CDR3 DNA sequence: TGTGCCAGCAGCCATGGAGGTATTGAGTTCTTC. It codes for CASSHGGIEFF.

As concerns this clone: Other DNA sequences from this sample encode an identical CDR3 as well. CDR3 region: CAISGGYEQYF. The CDR3 region has the DNA TGTGCCATCAGCGGCGGGTACGAGCAGTACTTC. The chain couples TRBV10-3 to TRBJ2-7; the D gene is possibly TRBD2 (5 bases). This CDR3 comprises 11 residues. CDR1 is ENHRY, CDR2 SYGVKD, per germline. Trimming cost V 6 bases and J 4 bases, with 7 bases left between them.

The chain couples TRBV5-4 to TRBJ1-4; weak D call: TRBD1 (6 bases). Between the trimmed V and J ends, which lost 7 bases and 4 bases, there was a span of 17 bases. This CDR3 spans 15 amino acids. Germline V gene sequence: CDR1 SGHNT, CDR2 YYREEE (reference sequence). Here the CDR3 reads CASSMGGQGNEKLFF. In DNA, the CDR3 is TGTGCCAGCTCTATGGGGGGGCAGGGTAATGAAAAACTGTTTTTT.

The chain combines TRBV15 with TRBJ2-7, with TRBD1 matching 7 bases. J gave up 2 bases and V 0 bases, and 4 bases lay outside the gene matches. Germline loops: CDR1 LNHNV, CDR2 YYDKDF (reference sequence). The CDR3 is 15 residues long. DNA of the CDR3: TGTGCCACCAGCAGAGATCACAGGGGTACCTACGAGCAGTACTTC. It is translated as CATSRDHRGTYEQYF.

The gene calls are TRBV6-1 and TRBJ1-5; maybe TRBD1 (5 bases). The CDR3 covers 15 residues. V shed 2 bases and J shed 5 bases, with 13 bases lying between them. CDR1 and CDR2 (germline): MNHNS, SASEGT. Here the CDR3 DNA reads TGTGCCAGCAGTGAACGGGGCCCGGGGGATCAGCCCCAGCATTTT. It specifies CASSERGPGDQPQHF.

The CDR3 DNA sequence: TGTGCCAGCAGTTACCAGCTGGGGGGGACCACAGATACGCAGTATTTT. Translated: CASSYQLGGTTDTQYF. The chain employs TRBV6-2 or TRBV6-3 and TRBJ2-3, with 7 bases identical to TRBD2. The CDR3 length is 16 residues. Per the germline V gene, CDR1 is MNHEY and CDR2 is SVGEGT. Trimming took 2 bases from V and 2 from J; bases not matched to a gene: 7.

J is TRBJ1-1 and V is TRBV19, with 9 positions matching TRBD1. The CDR3 extends over 15 amino acids. After removal of 4 bases from V and 3 bases from J, the junction contained 6 bases not matched to a gene. Looked up from germline, CDR1 is LNHDA and CDR2 is SQIVND (reference sequence). The CDR3 DNA reads TGTGCCAGTAGTAGGACAGGGGTATCGGACACTGAAGCTTTCTTT. Protein sequence: CASSRTGVSDTEAFF.

The gene calls are TRBV19 and TRBJ2-5; the D gene is possibly TRBD1 (5 bases). Germline V lookup: CDR1 LNHDA, CDR2 SQIVND (reference sequence). V was shortened by 4 bases and J by 4 bases, with 10 bases between the two germline ends. The CDR3 contains 13 residues. CDR3 region: CASSSRVGETQYF. CDR3 nucleotides: TGTGCCAGTAGTAGCAGGGTTGGAGAGACCCAGTACTTC.

This chain links TRBV6-5 with TRBJ1-2; 7 bases are shared with TRBD1. Germline assignment: CDR1 MNHEY and CDR2 SVGAGI. Trimming took 7 bases from V and 3 from J; bases not matched to a gene: 5. The CDR3 is made up of 13 amino acids. CDR3 loop: CASTPGGHYGYTF. CDR3 nucleotide sequence: TGTGCCAGCACCCCAGGGGGTCACTATGGCTACACCTTC.

This sequence joins TRBV15 and TRBJ1-5, with 10 positions matching TRBD1. Trimming at V came to 3 bases and at J to 5 bases, leaving 10 bases not matched to a gene. The CDR3 totals 17 residues. The V gene's germline CDR1 is LNHNV and CDR2 YYDKDF (reference sequence). The CDR3 DNA reads as TGTGCCACCAGCAGTTTAGGGGGGACAGGGGCTGATCAGCCCCAGCATTTT. Amino acids: CATSSLGGTGADQPQHF.

This rearrangement joins TRBV5-1 to TRBJ2-3; 9 bases align to TRBD1. The germline CDR1 and CDR2 sequences are SGHRS and YFSETQ. The CDR3 is 15 residues long. The J segment lost 2 bases and the V segment lost 5 bases, leaving 6 bases of the junction unmatched. CDR3 protein: CASREQGAPTDTQYF. The CDR3 DNA is TGCGCCAGCAGGGAACAGGGGGCCCCCACAGATACGCAGTATTTT.

The CDR3, as DNA: TGTGCCAGCAGTATAGACAGGTTGCCGCGGGATACGCAGTATTTT. It codes for CASSIDRLPRDTQYF. The V gene is TRBV2, the J gene TRBJ2-3; a possible D gene is TRBD1 (6 bases). With 5 bases removed from V and 6 bases from J, the gap between germline ends came to 18 bases. The CDR3 is made up of 15 amino acids. Germline loops: CDR1 SNHLY, CDR2 FYNNEI.

The J gene is TRBJ1-6, the V gene TRBV7-2; 10 bases map to TRBD1. The ends lost 1 base at V and 2 bases at J; junction bases unmatched: 5. CDR3 length equals 18 residues. In germline, CDR1 is SGHTA, CDR2 FQGNSA. The CDR3 sequence: CASSLGTGGTAYNSPLHF. DNA for the CDR3: TGTGCCAGCAGCTTAGGGACAGGGGGGACGGCCTATAATTCACCCCTCCACTTT.

The chain is built from TRBV5-1 and TRBJ2-1; D perhaps matches TRBD2 (5 bases). CDR1 and CDR2 from the germline V gene are SGHRS and YFSETQ. The CDR3 is made up of 17 amino acids. Trimming pared 4 bases from V and 3 bases from J, leaving 20 bases between. The CDR3: CASSANLGSVGYNEQFF. The CDR3 DNA reads as TGCGCCAGCAGCGCAAACCTCGGTAGCGTTGGCTACAATGAGCAGTTCTTC.

The chain uses TRBV11-2 and TRBJ2-3; 7 positions match TRBD1. V shed 10 bases, J shed 3 bases, and the junction held 10 bases outside the gene matches. This CDR3 comprises 14 residues. Germline V gives CDR1 SGHAT, CDR2 FQNNGV. The CDR3 bases are TGTGCCATATCGGCAGGGGGAAGGACAGATACGCAGTATTTT. It codes for CAISAGGRTDTQYF.